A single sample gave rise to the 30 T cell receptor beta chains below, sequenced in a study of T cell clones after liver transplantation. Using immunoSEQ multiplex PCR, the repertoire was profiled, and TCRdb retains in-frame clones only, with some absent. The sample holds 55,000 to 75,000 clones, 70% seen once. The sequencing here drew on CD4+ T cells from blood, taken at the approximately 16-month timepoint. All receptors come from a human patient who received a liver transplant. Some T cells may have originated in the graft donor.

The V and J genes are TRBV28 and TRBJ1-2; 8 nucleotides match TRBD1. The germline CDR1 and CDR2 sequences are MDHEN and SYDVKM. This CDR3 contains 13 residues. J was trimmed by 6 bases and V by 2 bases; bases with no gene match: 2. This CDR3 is CASSLGQGDGYTF. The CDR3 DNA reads TGTGCCAGCAGTTTAGGACAGGGCGATGGCTACACCTTC.

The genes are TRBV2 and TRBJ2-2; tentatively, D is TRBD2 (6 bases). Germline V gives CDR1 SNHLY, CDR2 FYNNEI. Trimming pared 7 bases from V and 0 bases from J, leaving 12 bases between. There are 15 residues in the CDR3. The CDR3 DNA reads TGTGCCAGCATTGGAGGGAAATCGAACACCGGGGAGCTGTTTTTT. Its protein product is CASIGGKSNTGELFF. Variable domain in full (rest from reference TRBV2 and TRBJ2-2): EPEVTQTPSHQVTQMGQEVILRCVPISNHLYFYWYRQILGQKVEFLVSFYNNEISEKSEIFDDQFSVERPDGSNFTLKIRSTKLEDSAMYFCASIGGKSNTGELFFGEGSRLTVL.

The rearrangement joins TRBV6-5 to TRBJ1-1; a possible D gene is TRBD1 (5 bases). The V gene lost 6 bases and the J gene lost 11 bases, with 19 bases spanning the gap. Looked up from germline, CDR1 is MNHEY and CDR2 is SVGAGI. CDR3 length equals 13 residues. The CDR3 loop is CASSPGTNGGAFF. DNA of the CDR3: TGTGCCAGCAGCCCCGGGACGAACGGAGGGGCTTTCTTT.

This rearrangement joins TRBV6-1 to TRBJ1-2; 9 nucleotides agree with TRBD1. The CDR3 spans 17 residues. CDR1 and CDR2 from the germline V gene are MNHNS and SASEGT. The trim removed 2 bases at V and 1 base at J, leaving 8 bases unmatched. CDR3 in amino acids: CASSEFGGQGHNYGYTF. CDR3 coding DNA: TGTGCCAGCAGTGAATTTGGGGGACAGGGACATAACTATGGCTACACCTTC.

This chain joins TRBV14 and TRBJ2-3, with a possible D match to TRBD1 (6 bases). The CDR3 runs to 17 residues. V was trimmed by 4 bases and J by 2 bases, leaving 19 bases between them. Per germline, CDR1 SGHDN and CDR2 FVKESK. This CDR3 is CASSRLQGVGHTDTQYF. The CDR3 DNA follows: TGTGCCAGCAGCCGATTACAGGGAGTCGGACACACAGATACGCAGTATTTT.

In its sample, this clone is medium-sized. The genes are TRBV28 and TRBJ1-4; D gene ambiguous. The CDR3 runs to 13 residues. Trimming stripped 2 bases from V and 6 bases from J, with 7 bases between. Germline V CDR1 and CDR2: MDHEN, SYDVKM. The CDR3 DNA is TGTGCCAGCAGTTTAAGGGTTGATGAAAAACTGTTTTTT. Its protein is CASSLRVDEKLFF. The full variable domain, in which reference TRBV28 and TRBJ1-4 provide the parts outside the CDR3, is DVKVTQSSRYLVKRTGEKVFLECVQDMDHENMFWYRQDPGLGLRLIYFSYDVKMKEKGDIPEGYSVSREKKERFSLILESASTNQTSMYLCASSLRVDEKLFFGSGTQLSVL.

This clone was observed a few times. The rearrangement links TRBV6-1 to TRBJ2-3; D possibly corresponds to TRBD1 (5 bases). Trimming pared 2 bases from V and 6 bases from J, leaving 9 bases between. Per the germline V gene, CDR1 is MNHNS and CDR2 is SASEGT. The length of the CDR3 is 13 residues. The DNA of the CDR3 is TGTGCCAGCAGTGAAAGGGGTTTGGATACGCAGTATTTT. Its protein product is CASSERGLDTQYF.

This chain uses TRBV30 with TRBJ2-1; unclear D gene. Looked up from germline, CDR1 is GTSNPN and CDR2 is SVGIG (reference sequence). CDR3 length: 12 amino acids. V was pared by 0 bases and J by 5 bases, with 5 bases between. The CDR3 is CAWSVRHNEQFF. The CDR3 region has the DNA TGTGCCTGGAGTGTACGACACAATGAGCAGTTCTTC.

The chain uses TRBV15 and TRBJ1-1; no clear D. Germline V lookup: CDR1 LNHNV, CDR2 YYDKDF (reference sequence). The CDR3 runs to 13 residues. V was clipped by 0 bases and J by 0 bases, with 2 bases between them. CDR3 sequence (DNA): TGTGCCACCAGCAGAGATGTGAACACTGAAGCTTTCTTT. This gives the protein CATSRDVNTEAFF.

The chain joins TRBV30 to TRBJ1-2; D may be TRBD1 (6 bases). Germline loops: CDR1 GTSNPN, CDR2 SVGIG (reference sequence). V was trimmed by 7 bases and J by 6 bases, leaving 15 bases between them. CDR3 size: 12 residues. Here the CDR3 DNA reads TGTGCCTATCCTGGGGGCGATAATGGCTACACCTTC. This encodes CAYPGGDNGYTF. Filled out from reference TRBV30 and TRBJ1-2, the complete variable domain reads SQTIHQWPATLVQPVGSPLSLECTVEGTSNPNLYWYRQAAGRGLQLLFYSVGIGQISSEVPQNLSASRPQDRQFILSSKKLLLSDSGFYLCAYPGGDNGYTFGSGTRLTVV.

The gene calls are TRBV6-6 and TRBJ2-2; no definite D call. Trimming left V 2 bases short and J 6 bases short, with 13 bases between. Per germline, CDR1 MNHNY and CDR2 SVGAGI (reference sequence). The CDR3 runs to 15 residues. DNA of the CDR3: TGTGCCAGCAGTTACACCACTTCCACGGCCGGGGAGCTGTTTTTT. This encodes CASSYTTSTAGELFF.

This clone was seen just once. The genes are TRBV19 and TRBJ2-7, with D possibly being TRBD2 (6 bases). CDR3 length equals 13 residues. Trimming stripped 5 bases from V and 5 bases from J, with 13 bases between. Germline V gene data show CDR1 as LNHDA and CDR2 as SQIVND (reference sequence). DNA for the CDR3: TGTGCCAGTAGTCATGGAGGGGTCAACGAGCAGTACTTC. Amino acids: CASSHGGVNEQYF. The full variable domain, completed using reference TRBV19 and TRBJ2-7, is DGGITQSPKYLFRKEGQNVTLSCEQNLNHDAMYWYRQDPGQGLRLIYYSQIVNDFQKGDIAEGYSVSREKKESFPLTVTSAQKNPTAFYLCASSHGGVNEQYFGPGTRLTVT.

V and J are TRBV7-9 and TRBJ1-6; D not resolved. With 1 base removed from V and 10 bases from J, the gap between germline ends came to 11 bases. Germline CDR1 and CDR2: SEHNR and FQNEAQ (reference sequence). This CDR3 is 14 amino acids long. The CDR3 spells CASSLELAFSPLHF. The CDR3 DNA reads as TGTGCCAGCAGCTTAGAACTCGCGTTCTCACCCCTCCACTTT.

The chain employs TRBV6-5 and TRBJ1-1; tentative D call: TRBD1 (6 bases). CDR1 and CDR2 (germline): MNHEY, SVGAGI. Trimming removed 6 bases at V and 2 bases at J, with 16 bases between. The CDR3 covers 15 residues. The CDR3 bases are TGTGCCAGCAGAGTTCGCAGGGGATTAAACACTGAAGCTTTCTTT. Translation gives CASRVRRGLNTEAFF.

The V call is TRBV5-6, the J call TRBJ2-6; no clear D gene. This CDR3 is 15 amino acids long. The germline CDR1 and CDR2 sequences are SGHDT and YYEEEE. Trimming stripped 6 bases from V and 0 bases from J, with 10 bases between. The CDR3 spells CASTVFSSGANVLTF. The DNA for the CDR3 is TGTGCCAGCACCGTCTTTAGCTCTGGGGCCAACGTCCTGACTTTC.

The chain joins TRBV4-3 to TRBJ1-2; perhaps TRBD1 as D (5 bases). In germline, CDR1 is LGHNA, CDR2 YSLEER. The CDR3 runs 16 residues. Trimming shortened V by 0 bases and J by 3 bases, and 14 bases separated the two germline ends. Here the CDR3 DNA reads TGCGCCAGCAGCCAAGATAGATCAGGGCCATACTATGGCTACACCTTC. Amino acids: CASSQDRSGPYYGYTF.

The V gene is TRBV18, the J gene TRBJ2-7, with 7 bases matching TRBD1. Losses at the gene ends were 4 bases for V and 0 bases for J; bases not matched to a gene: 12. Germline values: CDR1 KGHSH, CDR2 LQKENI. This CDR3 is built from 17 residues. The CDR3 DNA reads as TGTGCCAGCTCACGAGGGGACAGCGGAATAACCTCCTACGAGCAGTACGTC. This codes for CASSRGDSGITSYEQYV.

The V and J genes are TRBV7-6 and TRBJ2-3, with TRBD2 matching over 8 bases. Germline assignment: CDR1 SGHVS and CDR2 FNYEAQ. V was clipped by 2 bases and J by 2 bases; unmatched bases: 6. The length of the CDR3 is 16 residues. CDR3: CASSLYGGANTDTQYF. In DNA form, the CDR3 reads TGTGCCAGCAGCTTATACGGGGGGGCCAACACAGATACGCAGTATTTT.

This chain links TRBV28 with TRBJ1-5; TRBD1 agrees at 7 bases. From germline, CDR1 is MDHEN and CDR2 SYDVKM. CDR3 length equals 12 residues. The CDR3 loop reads CAGKTGNQPQHF. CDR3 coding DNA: TGTGCGGGGAAGACAGGGAATCAGCCCCAGCATTTT.

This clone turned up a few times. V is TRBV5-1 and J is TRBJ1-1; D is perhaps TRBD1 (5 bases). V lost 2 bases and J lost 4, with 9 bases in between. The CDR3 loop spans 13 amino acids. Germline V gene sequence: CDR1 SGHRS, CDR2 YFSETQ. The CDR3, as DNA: TGCGCCAGCAGCTTCCAGGGAAGCACTGAAGCTTTCTTT. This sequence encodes CASSFQGSTEAFF. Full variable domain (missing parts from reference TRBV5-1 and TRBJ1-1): KAGVTQTPRYLIKTRGQQVTLSCSPISGHRSVSWYQQTPGQGLQFLFEYFSETQRNKGNFPGRFSGRQFSNSRSEMNVSTLELGDSALYLCASSFQGSTEAFFGQGTRLTVV.

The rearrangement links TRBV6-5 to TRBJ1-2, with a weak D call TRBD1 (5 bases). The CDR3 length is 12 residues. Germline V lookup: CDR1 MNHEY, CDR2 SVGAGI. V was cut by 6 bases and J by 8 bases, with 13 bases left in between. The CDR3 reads CASSPVGGGYTF. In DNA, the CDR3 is TGTGCCAGCAGCCCCGTGGGGGGGGGCTACACCTTC.

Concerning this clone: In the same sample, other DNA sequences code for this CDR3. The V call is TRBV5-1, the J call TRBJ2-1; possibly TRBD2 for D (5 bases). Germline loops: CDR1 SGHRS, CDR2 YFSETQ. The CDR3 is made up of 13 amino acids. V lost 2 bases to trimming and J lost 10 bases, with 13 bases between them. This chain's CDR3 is CASSLGGSNEQFF. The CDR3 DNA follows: TGCGCCAGCAGCTTAGGAGGCTCGAACGAGCAGTTCTTC.

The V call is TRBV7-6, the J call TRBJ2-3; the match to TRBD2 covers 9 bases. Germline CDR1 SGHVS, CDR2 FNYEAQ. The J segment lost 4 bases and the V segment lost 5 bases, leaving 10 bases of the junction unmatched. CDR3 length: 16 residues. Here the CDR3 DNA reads TGTGCCAGCAGCCCGTCAGCGGGGGGCGGCCCAGATACGCAGTATTTT. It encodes CASSPSAGGGPDTQYF. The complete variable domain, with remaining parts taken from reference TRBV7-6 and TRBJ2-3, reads GAGVSQSPRYKVTKRGQDVALRCDPISGHVSLYWYRQALGQGPEFLTYFNYEAQQDKSGLPNDRFSAERPEGSISTLTIQRTEQRDSAMYRCASSPSAGGGPDTQYFGPGTRLTVL.

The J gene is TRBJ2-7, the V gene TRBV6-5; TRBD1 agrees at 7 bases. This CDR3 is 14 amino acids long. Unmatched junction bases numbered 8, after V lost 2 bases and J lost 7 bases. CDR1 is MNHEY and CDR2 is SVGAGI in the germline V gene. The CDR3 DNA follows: TGTGCCAGCAGTTACACCGGGACAGCTGGGGAGCAGTACTTC. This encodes CASSYTGTAGEQYF.

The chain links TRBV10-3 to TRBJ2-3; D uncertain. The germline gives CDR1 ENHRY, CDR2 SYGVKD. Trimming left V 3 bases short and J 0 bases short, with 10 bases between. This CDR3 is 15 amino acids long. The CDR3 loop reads CAISDGAFSTDTQYF. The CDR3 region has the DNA TGTGCCATCAGTGACGGAGCCTTTAGCACAGATACGCAGTATTTT.

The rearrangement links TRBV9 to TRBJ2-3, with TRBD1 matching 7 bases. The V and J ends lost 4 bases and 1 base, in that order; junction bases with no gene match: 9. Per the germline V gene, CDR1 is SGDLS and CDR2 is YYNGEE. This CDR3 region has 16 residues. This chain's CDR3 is CASSPRNTGGTDTQYF. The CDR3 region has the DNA TGTGCCAGCAGCCCCCGAAACACAGGGGGCACAGATACGCAGTATTTT.

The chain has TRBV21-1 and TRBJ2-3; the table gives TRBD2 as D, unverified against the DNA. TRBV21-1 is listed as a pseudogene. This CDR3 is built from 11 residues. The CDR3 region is CASSSADTQYF. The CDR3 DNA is TGCGCCAGCAGTAGCGCAGATACGCAGTATTTT.

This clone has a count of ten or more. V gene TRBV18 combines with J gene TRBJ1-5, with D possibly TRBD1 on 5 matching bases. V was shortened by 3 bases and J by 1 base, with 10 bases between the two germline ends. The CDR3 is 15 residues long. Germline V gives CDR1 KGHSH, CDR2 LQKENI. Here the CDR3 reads CASSPGAMSNQPQHF. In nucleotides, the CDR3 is TGTGCCAGCTCACCTGGGGCGATGAGCAATCAGCCCCAGCATTTT.

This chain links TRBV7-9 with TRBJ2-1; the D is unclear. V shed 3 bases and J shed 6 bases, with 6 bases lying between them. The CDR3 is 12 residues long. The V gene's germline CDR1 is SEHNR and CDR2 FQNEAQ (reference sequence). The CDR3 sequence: CASSFTVNEQFF. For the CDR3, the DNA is TGTGCCAGCAGCTTTACCGTCAATGAGCAGTTCTTC.

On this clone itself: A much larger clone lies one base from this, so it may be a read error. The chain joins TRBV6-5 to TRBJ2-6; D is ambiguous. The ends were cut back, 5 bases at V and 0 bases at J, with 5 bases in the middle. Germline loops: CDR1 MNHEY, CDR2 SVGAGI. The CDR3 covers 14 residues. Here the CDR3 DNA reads TGTGCCAGCAGTGAAAGCTCTGGGGCCAACGTCCTGACTTTC. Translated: CASSESSGANVLTF.